The next 32 T cell receptor beta chains were all read from a single sample in a study of siplizumab effects on memory and regulatory T cells. Sequenced by immunoSEQ multiplex PCR; TCRdb stores in-frame clones only, minus some. The sample contains around 83,000 clones, approximately 90% of which appear only once. The sample taken for sequencing was CD4+ T cells sorted from blood. These receptors all come from a human donor in good health.

This clone is a singleton in its sample. The chain employs TRBV12-5 and TRBJ2-5; D is uncertain. The ends were cut back, 5 bases at V and 1 base at J, with 11 bases in the middle. The germline CDR1 and CDR2 sequences are LGHNT and FRNRAP. CDR3 length: 14 amino acids. CDR3: CASGGGAAQETQYF. The CDR3 nucleotides read TGTGCTAGTGGTGGCGGTGCAGCCCAAGAGACCCAGTACTTC.

The V gene is TRBV6-5, the J gene TRBJ1-5, with D perhaps TRBD1 (6 bases). V shed 6 bases and J shed 2 bases, with 14 bases lying between them. From germline, CDR1 is MNHEY and CDR2 SVGAGI. This CDR3 contains 15 residues. The CDR3 sequence is CASSPQSGGNQPQHF. The CDR3 bases are TGTGCCAGCAGCCCGCAATCAGGGGGCAATCAGCCCCAGCATTTT.

The V gene is TRBV5-1, the J gene TRBJ2-7; 10 nucleotides agree with TRBD2. V lost 2 bases, J lost 9 bases, and 8 bases stayed unmatched. Germline assignment: CDR1 SGHRS and CDR2 YFSETQ. CDR3 length: 14 residues. In DNA, the CDR3 is TGCGCCAGCAGCTTTGGGCTAGCGGGAGAGGCGCAGTACTTC. Protein product: CASSFGLAGEAQYF.

In its sample, this clone was seen a few times. The chain combines TRBV18 with TRBJ2-2, with D hard to call. The V gene lost 0 bases and the J gene lost 4 bases, with 6 bases spanning the gap. Germline V gene sequence: CDR1 KGHSH, CDR2 LQKENI. CDR3 size: 14 residues. The DNA for the CDR3 is TGTGCCAGCTCACCACCGGGTGGCACCGGGGAGCTGTTTTTT. It codes for CASSPPGGTGELFF.

The chain uses TRBV6-6 and TRBJ1-2; D possibly corresponds to TRBD1 (5 bases). V shed 3 bases and J shed 6 bases, with 11 bases lying between them. Per the germline V gene, CDR1 is MNHNY and CDR2 is SVGAGI (reference sequence). CDR3 length equals 13 residues. DNA for the CDR3: TGTGCCAGCAGTTATAGGGGTGGCGATGGCTACACCTTC. This encodes CASSYRGGDGYTF.

The gene calls are TRBV7-6 and TRBJ2-7; 7 bases fit TRBD2. This CDR3 contains 15 residues. V gave up 2 bases and J gave up 0 bases; unmatched junction bases: 4. Germline CDR1 and CDR2: SGHVS and FNYEAQ. CDR3 bases: TGTGCCAGCAGCTTACAAGCGGGACGCTCCTACGAGCAGTACTTC. Protein sequence: CASSLQAGRSYEQYF.

This clone was detected once. This chain connects TRBV7-3 to TRBJ2-1; D might be TRBD2 (6 bases). Germline-derived CDR1 and CDR2 are SGHTA and FQGTGA. V lost 5 bases to trimming and J lost 9 bases, with 23 bases between them. The CDR3 length is 16 residues. The CDR3 coding sequence is TGTGCCAGCAGCCCCCAAGGTACTAGCATCTTGGGTGAGCAGTTCTTC. This translates into CASSPQGTSILGEQFF.

V is TRBV6-1 and J is TRBJ2-1; perhaps TRBD1 as D (7 bases). Trimming took off 6 bases at V and 1 base at J, with 13 bases between the two ends. Germline lookup yields CDR1 MNHNS and CDR2 SASEGT. The CDR3 runs 15 residues. CDR3 bases: TGTGCCAGCAGGGGTGCAGGGGGGTCCTACAATGAGCAGTTCTTC. It encodes CASRGAGGSYNEQFF.

This chain uses TRBV4-1 with TRBJ2-7; D is perhaps TRBD2 (5 bases). This CDR3 comprises 15 residues. CDR1 MGHRA and CDR2 YSYEKL come from the germline V gene. Deletions cut 2 bases from V and 8 bases from J, with 19 bases between. The CDR3 DNA reads as TGCGCCAGCAGCCAACCGCTAGCCGGGAACGCTAAGCAGTACTTC. Amino acid sequence: CASSQPLAGNAKQYF.

The chain employs TRBV12-5 and TRBJ1-2; D is unclear. Trimming pared 5 bases from V and 4 bases from J, leaving 5 bases between. The CDR3 has 11 residues. Germline V gene sequence: CDR1 LGHNT, CDR2 FRNRAP. The CDR3 region has the DNA TGTGCTAGTGGTAGCGGCTATGGCTACACCTTC. Translating gives CASGSGYGYTF.

The genes are TRBV2 and TRBJ2-3; D gene uncertain. This CDR3 is 13 amino acids long. Germline CDR1 and CDR2: SNHLY and FYNNEI. Trimming stripped 4 bases from V and 3 bases from J, with 8 bases between. Here the CDR3 DNA reads TGTGCCAGCAGTGTCGGTGGAACAGATACGCAGTATTTT. Translated: CASSVGGTDTQYF.

This sequence joins TRBV19 and TRBJ2-5, with a possible D match to TRBD1 (6 bases). V was shortened by 5 bases and J by 4 bases, with 17 bases between the two germline ends. Germline V gene data show CDR1 as LNHDA and CDR2 as SQIVND (reference sequence). CDR3 size: 15 residues. The CDR3 sequence: CASSFGTGKRETQYF. The CDR3 DNA reads as TGTGCCAGTAGTTTCGGAACAGGGAAACGAGAGACCCAGTACTTC.

The J gene is TRBJ2-7, the V gene TRBV6-6; 7 positions agree with TRBD2. Germline-derived CDR1 and CDR2 are MNHNY and SVGAGI (reference sequence). Unmatched junction bases numbered 9, after V lost 5 bases and J lost 2 bases. The CDR3 sequence is 15 residues long. This CDR3 reads CASSRAGRPPYEQYF. The CDR3 nucleotides are TGTGCCAGCAGTCGAGCCGGGAGGCCCCCCTACGAGCAGTACTTC.

The chain couples TRBV9 to TRBJ2-7, with D maybe TRBD2 (6 bases). The germline gives CDR1 SGDLS, CDR2 YYNGEE. The CDR3 length is 15 residues. The V end was cut by 3 bases, the J end by 2 bases, with 15 bases between. CDR3 loop: CASSAGTARTYEQYF. The CDR3 DNA reads as TGTGCCAGCAGCGCGGGGACTGCTCGTACCTACGAGCAGTACTTC. Together with reference TRBV9 and TRBJ2-7, the CDR3 gives the full variable domain: DSGVTQTPKHLITATGQRVTLRCSPRSGDLSVYWYQQSLDQGLQFLIQYYNGEERAKGNILERFSAQQFPDLHSELNLSSLELGDSALYFCASSAGTARTYEQYFGPGTRLTVT.

The rearrangement links TRBV27 to TRBJ1-1, with D perhaps matching TRBD1 (6 bases). This CDR3 has 13 residues. The germline gives CDR1 MNHEY, CDR2 SMNVEV (reference sequence). The V and J ends lost 8 bases and 3 bases respectively, with 13 bases between them. CDR3 sequence reads: CASPLTGYTEAFF. CDR3 sequence (DNA): TGTGCCAGCCCTCTCACAGGGTACACTGAAGCTTTCTTT.

This clone was observed once. The genes are TRBV5-1 and TRBJ2-5; no reliable D call. The CDR3 sequence is 14 residues long. Trimming stripped 4 bases from V and 2 bases from J, with 12 bases between. Germline loops: CDR1 SGHRS, CDR2 YFSETQ. The CDR3 DNA sequence: TGCGCCAGCAGCCCTGGTAATTGGCAAGAGACCCAGTACTTC. The encoded protein is CASSPGNWQETQYF. The variable domain in full, completed from reference TRBV5-1 and TRBJ2-5, reads KAGVTQTPRYLIKTRGQQVTLSCSPISGHRSVSWYQQTPGQGLQFLFEYFSETQRNKGNFPGRFSGRQFSNSRSEMNVSTLELGDSALYLCASSPGNWQETQYFGPGTRLLVL.

The V and J genes are TRBV6-5 and TRBJ1-2, with D perhaps matching TRBD1 (5 bases). Per germline, CDR1 MNHEY and CDR2 SVGAGI. This CDR3 spans 13 amino acids. The germline V and J ends were trimmed by 2 bases and 5 bases, with 9 bases remaining between them. CDR3 DNA: TGTGCCAGCAGTTACCTGACAGCTTATGGCTACACCTTC. It encodes CASSYLTAYGYTF.

The rearrangement joins TRBV6-4 to TRBJ2-2; D ambiguous. The V gene's germline CDR1 is MRHNA and CDR2 SNTAGT. The V and J ends lost 2 bases and 3 bases respectively, with 7 bases between them. This CDR3 is built from 14 residues. CDR3 nucleotide sequence: TGTGCCAGCAGTGACAGGTGGGACACCGGGGAGCTGTTTTTT. Translated, it gives CASSDRWDTGELFF.

The chain has TRBV30 and TRBJ2-7; D is perhaps TRBD2 (6 bases). Between the trimmed V and J ends, which lost 1 base and 2 bases, there was a span of 9 bases. The germline CDR1 and CDR2 sequences are GTSNPN and SVGIG (reference sequence). This CDR3 has 13 amino acids. The CDR3 spells CAWSGGLPYEQYF. As DNA, the CDR3 is TGTGCCTGGAGTGGGGGACTGCCCTACGAGCAGTACTTC.

This chain uses TRBV28 with TRBJ2-1; no clear D gene. The CDR3 has 14 amino acids. The V end lost 4 bases, the J end lost 3 bases, and 10 bases lay between the germline ends. Per germline, CDR1 MDHEN and CDR2 SYDVKM. The CDR3 DNA reads as TGTGCCAGCAGTTCCGACCGGATCTACAATGAGCAGTTCTTC. This codes for CASSSDRIYNEQFF.

The chain carries TRBV6-4 and TRBJ2-1; 8 nucleotides align to TRBD2. The V segment lost 3 bases and the J segment 0 bases; nucleotides outside the gene matches: 4. There are 16 residues in the CDR3. CDR1 and CDR2 (germline): MRHNA, SNTAGT. Written as DNA, the CDR3 is TGTGCCAGCAGTGAAGAAGGGACTAGCTCCTACAATGAGCAGTTCTTC. Encoded protein: CASSEEGTSSYNEQFF.

This chain links TRBV2 with TRBJ1-5; D unresolved. CDR1 is SNHLY, CDR2 FYNNEI, per germline. Trimming removed 9 bases at V and 4 bases at J, with 13 bases between. The CDR3 is made up of 13 amino acids. In DNA form, the CDR3 reads TGTGCCAGTGGGCGGCAGACTAATCAGCCCCAGCATTTT. The encoded protein is CASGRQTNQPQHF.

This clone was counted a single time. J is TRBJ1-5 and V is TRBV30, with a tentative D call TRBD1 (5 bases). CDR3 length equals 17 residues. Trimming removed 3 bases from V and 2 bases from J, with 20 bases in between. Germline V gene sequence: CDR1 GTSNPN, CDR2 SVGIG (reference sequence). The CDR3 nucleotides are TGTGCCTGGAGGTTAGGAGGAGGGGCGGCGGGCAATCAGCCCCAGCATTTT. Protein sequence: CAWRLGGGAAGNQPQHF.

The chain recombines TRBV28 with TRBJ1-1; D call uncertain. In germline, CDR1 is MDHEN, CDR2 SYDVKM. The CDR3 contains 14 residues. Trimming cost V 4 bases and J 1 base, with 10 bases left between them. CDR3 amino acids: CASSSWRPNTEAFF. The CDR3 DNA follows: TGTGCCAGCAGTTCGTGGAGACCGAACACTGAAGCTTTCTTT.

The chain recombines TRBV14 with TRBJ2-3; no definite D call. The CDR3 runs 11 residues. V was pared by 4 bases and J by 8 bases, with 7 bases between. Germline lookup yields CDR1 SGHDN and CDR2 FVKESK. The CDR3 loop is CASSPGFTQYF. CDR3 nucleotides: TGTGCCAGCAGCCCTGGGTTTACGCAGTATTTT.

The chain has TRBV7-9 and TRBJ2-1; the match to TRBD1 covers 12 bases. V gave up 4 bases and J gave up 14 bases; unmatched junction bases: 6. The CDR3 has 13 residues. Germline V CDR1 and CDR2: SEHNR, FQNEAQ (reference sequence). The CDR3 sequence is CASSSPGQGAKFF. CDR3 coding DNA: TGTGCCAGCAGCTCACCGGGACAGGGGGCGAAGTTCTTC. The whole variable domain, remainder taken from reference TRBV7-9 and TRBJ2-1, is DTGVSQNPRHKITKRGQNVTFRCDPISEHNRLYWYRQTLGQGPEFLTYFQNEAQLEKSRLLSDRFSAERPKGSFSTLEIQRTEQGDSAMYLCASSSPGQGAKFFGPGTRLTVL.

J is TRBJ1-2 and V is TRBV27, with D possibly matching TRBD1 (5 bases). Germline V gene data show CDR1 as MNHEY and CDR2 as SMNVEV (reference sequence). This CDR3 comprises 13 residues. The ends were cut back, 6 bases at V and 1 base at J, with 9 bases in the middle. Here the CDR3 reads CASSSRVNYGYTF. The CDR3, as DNA: TGTGCCAGCAGCTCCAGGGTTAACTATGGCTACACCTTC.

This clone has more than one count but fewer than ten. The chain joins TRBV9 to TRBJ2-3, with unresolved D. V was pared by 0 bases and J by 0 bases, with 5 bases between. This CDR3 contains 14 residues. Germline V gene sequence: CDR1 SGDLS, CDR2 YYNGEE. CDR3 sequence: CASSVGSSTDTQYF. CDR3 in DNA: TGTGCCAGCAGCGTAGGCTCAAGCACAGATACGCAGTATTTT.

The CDR3 DNA sequence: TGCGCCAGCAGCCGCCTGCAAAATGAAAAACTGTTTTTT. Protein: CASSRLQNEKLFF. The V and J genes are TRBV5-1 and TRBJ1-4; D is undetermined. CDR1 and CDR2 (germline): SGHRS, YFSETQ. V lost 4 bases and J lost 5, with 9 bases in between. The CDR3 spans 13 residues.

The chain links TRBV4-3 to TRBJ2-5; D may correspond to TRBD1 or TRBD2 (7 bases each). The CDR3 sequence is 14 residues long. Looked up from germline, CDR1 is LGHNA and CDR2 is YSLEER. Between the trimmed V and J ends, which lost 4 bases and 7 bases, there was a span of 16 bases. The CDR3 is CASSPQGGTGTQYF. For the CDR3, the DNA is TGCGCCAGCAGCCCTCAGGGGGGGACCGGGACCCAGTACTTC.

The chain couples TRBV19 to TRBJ2-1, with D unclear. Germline V gives CDR1 LNHDA, CDR2 SQIVND (reference sequence). This CDR3 contains 18 residues. The V and J ends lost 0 bases and 5 bases respectively, with 20 bases between them. CDR3 in amino acids: CASSIDRPGHPAHNEQFF. In DNA form, the CDR3 reads TGTGCCAGTAGTATAGATCGTCCCGGGCACCCGGCCCACAATGAGCAGTTCTTC. The full variable domain, completed using reference TRBV19 and TRBJ2-1, is DGGITQSPKYLFRKEGQNVTLSCEQNLNHDAMYWYRQDPGQGLRLIYYSQIVNDFQKGDIAEGYSVSREKKESFPLTVTSAQKNPTAFYLCASSIDRPGHPAHNEQFFGPGTRLTVL.

V usage is TRBV5-1 and J usage is TRBJ2-2; 9 bases align to TRBD2. The CDR3 consists of 16 residues. Trimming at V came to 4 bases and at J to 4 bases, leaving 8 bases not matched to a gene. CDR1 SGHRS and CDR2 YFSETQ come from the germline V gene. This chain's CDR3 is CASSASGRTSTGELFF. CDR3 coding DNA: TGCGCCAGCAGCGCCAGCGGGAGGACGAGCACCGGGGAGCTGTTTTTT. Based on the CDR3 plus reference TRBV5-1 and TRBJ2-2, the full variable domain is KAGVTQTPRYLIKTRGQQVTLSCSPISGHRSVSWYQQTPGQGLQFLFEYFSETQRNKGNFPGRFSGRQFSNSRSEMNVSTLELGDSALYLCASSASGRTSTGELFFGEGSRLTVL.